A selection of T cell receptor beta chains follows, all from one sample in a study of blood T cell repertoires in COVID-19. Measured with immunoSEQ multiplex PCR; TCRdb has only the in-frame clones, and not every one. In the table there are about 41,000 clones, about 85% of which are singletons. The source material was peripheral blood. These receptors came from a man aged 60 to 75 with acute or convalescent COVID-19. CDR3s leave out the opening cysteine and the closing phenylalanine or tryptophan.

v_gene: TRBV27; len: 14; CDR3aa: ASSLFGTASNQPQH
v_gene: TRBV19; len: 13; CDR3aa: ASSIAGGTYNEQF
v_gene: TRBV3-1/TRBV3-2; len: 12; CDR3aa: ASSRLAGGDTQY
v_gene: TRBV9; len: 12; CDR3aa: ASSVGTRYNEQF
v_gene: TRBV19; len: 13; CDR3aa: ASSSLAGRADTQY
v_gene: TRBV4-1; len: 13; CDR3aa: ASSQVNRGGQPQH
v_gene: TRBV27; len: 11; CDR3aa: ASSPSLYTEAF
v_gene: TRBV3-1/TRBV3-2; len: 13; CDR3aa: ASSQGTSDTDTQY
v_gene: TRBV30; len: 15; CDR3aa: AWSVERGGRNQETQY
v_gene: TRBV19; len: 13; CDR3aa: ASRSRTATNYGYT
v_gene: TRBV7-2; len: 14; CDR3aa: ASSFRGRIMNNEQF
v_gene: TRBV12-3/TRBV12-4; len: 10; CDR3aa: ASSLWEETQY
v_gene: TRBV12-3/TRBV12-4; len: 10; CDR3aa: ASSLVNNEQF
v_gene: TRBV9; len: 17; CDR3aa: ASSVEGLAGGLNYNEQF
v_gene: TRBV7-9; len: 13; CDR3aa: ASSLARANNEKLF
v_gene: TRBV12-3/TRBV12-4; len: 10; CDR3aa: ASRDNTDTQY
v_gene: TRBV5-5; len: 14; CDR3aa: ASSSGTVSRSEAQY
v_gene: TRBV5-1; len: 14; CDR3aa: ASSLTGGIYNSPLH
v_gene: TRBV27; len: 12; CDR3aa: ASSLGGQGNEQY
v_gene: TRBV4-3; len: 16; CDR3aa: ASSQQPSGGWVVDTQY
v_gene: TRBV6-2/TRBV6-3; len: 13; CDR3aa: ASSLTSQGAHGYT
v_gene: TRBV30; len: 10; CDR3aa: AWSVKGQGMF
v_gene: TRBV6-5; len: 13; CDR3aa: ASSYTGLAGYEQY